The entry that follows covers one TCR beta chain sequence. No antigen is known for it. This entry comes from a study of cytomegalovirus exposure and HLA in healthy donors. General study results and limits: The study flagged 150 to 200 TCR beta chains as cytomegalovirus-associated.

The CDR3 totals 16 residues. The germline CDR1 and CDR2 sequences are SGHVT and SQSDAQ. J was trimmed by 2 bases and V by 3 bases; bases with no gene match: 8. PCR employed 60 Vbeta and 13 Jbeta primers. Repertoires were generated with immunoSEQ multiplex PCR, while TCRdb's copy carries only in-frame clones and drops some. Of some 110,000 clones listed, roughly three quarters are singletons. This sequence originates from a woman between 18 and 29 years old in good health and CMV-seronegative. The chain uses TRBV7-4 and TRBJ2-7; 9 nucleotides line up with TRBD2. The sample consisted of PBMCs. CDR3 DNA: TGTGCCAGCAGCTTTTTTGCGACTAGCGGCCCCTACGAGCAGTACTTC. This codes for CASSFFATSGPYEQYF. The full variable domain, rest sourced from reference TRBV7-4 and TRBJ2-7, is GAGVSQSPRYKVAKRGRDVALRCDSISGHVTLYWYRQTLGQGSEVLTYSQSDAQRDKSGRPSGRFSAERPERSVSTLKIQRTEQGDSAVYLCASSFFATSGPYEQYFGPGTRLTVT.